This entry is about one T cell receptor (beta chain). Its antigen remains unknown. This CDR3 has 13 amino acids. Trimming took off 5 bases at V and 0 bases at J, with 7 bases between the two ends. CDR1 is LNHDA and CDR2 is SQIVND in the germline V gene (reference sequence). This sample was included in a study of circulating and synovial CD4+ cells in juvenile arthritis. The method was immunoSEQ multiplex PCR; TCRdb's version includes in-frame clones alone and lacks a portion of them. The sample includes about 33,000 clones, roughly 96% seen only once; the top ten take 0.15% to 0.2%. Study outcomes and limitations: Some such blood samples were as oligoclonal as synovium. Compared with bulk blood, circulating pathogenic-like lymphocytes shared substantially more CDR3 sequences with synovial T cells. The pathogenic-like versus bulk T cell difference escaped Vbeta family analysis.

The chain has TRBV19 and TRBJ1-1; D gene unclear. The TCR was taken from a human donor with juvenile idiopathic arthritis. Material for sequencing was CD4+ T cells from blood. CDR3 in amino acids: CASSPELNTEAFF. CDR3 nucleotides: TGTGCCAGTAGTCCAGAATTGAACACTGAAGCTTTCTTT.